Sequencing of this TCR beta chain was carried out in a study of blood T cell repertoires in COVID-19. CDR1 and CDR2 from the germline V gene are MNHEY and SVGAGI. The CDR3 covers 13 residues. V lost 6 bases, J lost 4 bases, and 13 bases lay in between. Repertoires were generated with immunoSEQ multiplex PCR, while TCRdb's copy carries only in-frame clones and drops some. Among approximately 230,000 clones listed, 75% to 90% were seen once. Two negative PCRs, clearance, or symptom resolution were required of recovered Cohort 3 donors. Sequencing used PBMCs or T cells enriched from blood (not recorded which). The chain has TRBV6-5 and TRBJ2-7; TRBD2 is a possible D gene (5 bases). The receptor's source is a woman aged 25-40 years who had recovered from COVID-19. CDR3 DNA: TGTGCCAGCAGCCGGGGAGCAAAGTACGAGCAGTACTTC. The encoded protein is CASSRGAKYEQYF.